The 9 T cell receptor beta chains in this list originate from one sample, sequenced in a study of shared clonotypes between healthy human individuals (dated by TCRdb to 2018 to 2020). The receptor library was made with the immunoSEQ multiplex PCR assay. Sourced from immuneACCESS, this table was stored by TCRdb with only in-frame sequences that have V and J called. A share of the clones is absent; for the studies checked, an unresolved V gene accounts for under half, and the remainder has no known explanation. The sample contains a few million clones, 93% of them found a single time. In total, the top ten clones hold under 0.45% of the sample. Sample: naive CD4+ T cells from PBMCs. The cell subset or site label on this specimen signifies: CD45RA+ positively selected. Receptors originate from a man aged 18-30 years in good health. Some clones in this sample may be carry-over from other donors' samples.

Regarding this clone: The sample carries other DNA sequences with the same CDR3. Written as DNA, the CDR3 is TGCGCCAGCAGTCCTAGTCCTCAAGAGACCCAGTACTTC. Translating it yields CASSPSPQETQYF. J is TRBJ2-5 and V is TRBV5-1, with no clear D. Germline CDR1 and CDR2: SGHRS and YFSETQ. CDR3 length: 13 residues. The V and J ends lost 5 bases and 2 bases respectively, with 10 bases between them.

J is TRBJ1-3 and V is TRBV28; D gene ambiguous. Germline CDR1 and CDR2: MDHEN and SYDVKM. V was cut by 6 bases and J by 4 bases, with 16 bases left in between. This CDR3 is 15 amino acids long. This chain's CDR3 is CASSPPDRGGNTIYF. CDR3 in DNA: TGTGCCAGCAGCCCCCCGGATAGAGGAGGAAACACCATATATTTT. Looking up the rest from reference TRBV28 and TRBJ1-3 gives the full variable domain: DVKVTQSSRYLVKRTGEKVFLECVQDMDHENMFWYRQDPGLGLRLIYFSYDVKMKEKGDIPEGYSVSREKKERFSLILESASTNQTSMYLCASSPPDRGGNTIYFGEGSWLTVV.

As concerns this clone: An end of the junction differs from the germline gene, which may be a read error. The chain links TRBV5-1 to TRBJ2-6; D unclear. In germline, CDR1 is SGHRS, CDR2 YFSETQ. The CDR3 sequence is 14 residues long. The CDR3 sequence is CASSLGHKPNDLTF. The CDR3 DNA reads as TGCGCCAGCAGCTTGGGACACAAGCCTAACGACCTGACTTTC.

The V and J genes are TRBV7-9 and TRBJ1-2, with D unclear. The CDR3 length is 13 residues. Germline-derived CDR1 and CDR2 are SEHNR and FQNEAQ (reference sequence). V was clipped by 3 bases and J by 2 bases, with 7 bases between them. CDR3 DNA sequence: TGTGCCAGCAGCTTCCCACAGAACTATGGCTACACCTTC. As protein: CASSFPQNYGYTF.

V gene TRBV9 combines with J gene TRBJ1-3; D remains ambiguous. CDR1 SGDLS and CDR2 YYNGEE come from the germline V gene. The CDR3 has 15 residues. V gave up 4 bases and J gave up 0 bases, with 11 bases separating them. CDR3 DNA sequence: TGTGCCAGCAGCCCCTTCTCAAACTCTGGAAACACCATATATTTT. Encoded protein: CASSPFSNSGNTIYF.

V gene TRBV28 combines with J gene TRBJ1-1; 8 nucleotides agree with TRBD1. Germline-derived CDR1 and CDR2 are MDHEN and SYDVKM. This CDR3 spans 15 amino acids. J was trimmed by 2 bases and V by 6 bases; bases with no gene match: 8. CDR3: CASRQQGARNTEAFF. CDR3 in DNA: TGTGCCAGCAGGCAGCAGGGGGCCCGCAACACTGAAGCTTTCTTT.

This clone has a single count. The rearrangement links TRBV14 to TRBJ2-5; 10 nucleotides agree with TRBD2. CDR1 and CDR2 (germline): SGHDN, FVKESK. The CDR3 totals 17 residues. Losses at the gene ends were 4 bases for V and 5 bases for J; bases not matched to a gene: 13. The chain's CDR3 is CASSPPSGRAKTETQYF. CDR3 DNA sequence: TGTGCCAGCAGCCCGCCCAGCGGGAGGGCCAAGACGGAGACCCAGTACTTC. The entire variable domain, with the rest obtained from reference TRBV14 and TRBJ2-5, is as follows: EAGVTQFPSHSVIEKGQTVTLRCDPISGHDNLYWYRRVMGKEIKFLLHFVKESKQDESGMPNNRFLAERTGGTYSTLKVQPAELEDSGVYFCASSPPSGRAKTETQYFGPGTRLLVL.

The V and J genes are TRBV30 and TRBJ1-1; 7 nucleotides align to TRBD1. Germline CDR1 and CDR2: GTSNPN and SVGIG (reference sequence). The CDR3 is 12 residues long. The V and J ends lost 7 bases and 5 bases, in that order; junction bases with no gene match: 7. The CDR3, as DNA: TGTGCCTACCAAAGGGACAGAACTGAAGCTTTCTTT. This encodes CAYQRDRTEAFF.

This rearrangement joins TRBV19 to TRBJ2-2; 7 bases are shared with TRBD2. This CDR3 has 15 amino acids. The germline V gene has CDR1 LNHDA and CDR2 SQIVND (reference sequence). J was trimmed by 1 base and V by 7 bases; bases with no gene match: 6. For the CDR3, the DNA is TGTGCCAGTATGTTTGGCGGGAGGAACACCGGGGAGCTGTTTTTT. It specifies CASMFGGRNTGELFF.